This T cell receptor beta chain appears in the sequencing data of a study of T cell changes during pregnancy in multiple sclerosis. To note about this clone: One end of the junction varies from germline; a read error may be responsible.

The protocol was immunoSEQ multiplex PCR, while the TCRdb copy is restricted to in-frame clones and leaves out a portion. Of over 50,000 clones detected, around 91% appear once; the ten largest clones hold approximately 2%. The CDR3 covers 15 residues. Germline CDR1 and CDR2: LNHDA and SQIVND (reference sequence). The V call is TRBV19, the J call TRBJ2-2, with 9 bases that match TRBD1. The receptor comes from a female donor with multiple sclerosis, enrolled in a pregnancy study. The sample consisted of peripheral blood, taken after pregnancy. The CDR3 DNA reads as TGTGCCAGTCAATCGGGACAGGGAAACACCGGGGGGCTGTTTTTT. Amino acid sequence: CASQSGQGNTGGLFF.